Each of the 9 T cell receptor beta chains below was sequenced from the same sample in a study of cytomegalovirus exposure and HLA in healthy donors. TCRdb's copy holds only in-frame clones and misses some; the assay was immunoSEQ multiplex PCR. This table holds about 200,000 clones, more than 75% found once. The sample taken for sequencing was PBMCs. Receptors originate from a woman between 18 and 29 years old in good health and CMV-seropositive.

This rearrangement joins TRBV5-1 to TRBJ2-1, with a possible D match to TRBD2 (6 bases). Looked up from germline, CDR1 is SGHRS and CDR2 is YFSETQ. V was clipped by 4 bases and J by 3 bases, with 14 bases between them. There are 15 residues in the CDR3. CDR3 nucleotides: TGCGCCAGCAGCCTACGGGACTGGATCTACAATGAGCAGTTCTTC. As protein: CASSLRDWIYNEQFF.

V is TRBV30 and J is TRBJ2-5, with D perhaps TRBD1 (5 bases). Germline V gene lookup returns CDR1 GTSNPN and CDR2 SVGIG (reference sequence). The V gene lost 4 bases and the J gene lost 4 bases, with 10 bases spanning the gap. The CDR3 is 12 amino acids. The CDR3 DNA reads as TGTGCCTGGATGGGGCGGCGAGAGACCCAGTACTTC. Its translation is CAWMGRRETQYF. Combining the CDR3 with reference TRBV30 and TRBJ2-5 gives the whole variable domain SQTIHQWPATLVQPVGSPLSLECTVEGTSNPNLYWYRQAAGRGLQLLFYSVGIGQISSEVPQNLSASRPQDRQFILSSKKLLLSDSGFYLCAWMGRRETQYFGPGTRLLVL.

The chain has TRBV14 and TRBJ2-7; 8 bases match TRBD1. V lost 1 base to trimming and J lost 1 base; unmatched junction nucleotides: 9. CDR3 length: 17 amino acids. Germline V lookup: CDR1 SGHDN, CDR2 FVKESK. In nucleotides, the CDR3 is TGTGCCAGCAGCCAAGTAGGGGGAGGACAGGGTTCCTACGAGCAGTACTTC. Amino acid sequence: CASSQVGGGQGSYEQYF. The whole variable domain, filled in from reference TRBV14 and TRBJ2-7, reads EAGVTQFPSHSVIEKGQTVTLRCDPISGHDNLYWYRRVMGKEIKFLLHFVKESKQDESGMPNNRFLAERTGGTYSTLKVQPAELEDSGVYFCASSQVGGGQGSYEQYFGPGTRLTVT.

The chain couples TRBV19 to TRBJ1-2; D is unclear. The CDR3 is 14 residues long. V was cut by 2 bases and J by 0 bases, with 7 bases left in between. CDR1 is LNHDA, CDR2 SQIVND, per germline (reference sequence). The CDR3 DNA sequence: TGTGCCAGTAGTATAATCCCAGCTAACTATGGCTACACCTTC. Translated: CASSIIPANYGYTF.

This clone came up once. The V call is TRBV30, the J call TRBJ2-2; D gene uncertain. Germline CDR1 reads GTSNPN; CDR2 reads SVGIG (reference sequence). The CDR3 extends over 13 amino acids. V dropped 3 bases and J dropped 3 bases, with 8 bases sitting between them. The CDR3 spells CAWSRLDTGELFF. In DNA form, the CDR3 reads TGTGCCTGGAGCAGACTCGACACCGGGGAGCTGTTTTTT.

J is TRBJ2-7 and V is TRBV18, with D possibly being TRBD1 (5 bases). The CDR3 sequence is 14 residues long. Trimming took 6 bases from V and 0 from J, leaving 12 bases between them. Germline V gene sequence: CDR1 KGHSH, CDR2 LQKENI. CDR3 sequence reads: CASSPDSRSYEQYF. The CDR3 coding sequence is TGTGCCAGCTCTCCCGACAGCCGCTCCTACGAGCAGTACTTC. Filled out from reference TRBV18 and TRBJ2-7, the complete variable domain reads NAGVMQNPRHLVRRRGQEARLRCSPMKGHSHVYWYRQLPEEGLKFMVYLQKENIIDESGMPKERFSAEFPKEGPSILRIQQVVRGDSAAYFCASSPDSRSYEQYFGPGTRLTVT.

Written as DNA, the CDR3 is TGTGCCAGCAGCTTAGGATTGATGGGGACAGGGTCCTACGAGCAGTACTTC. Translation gives CASSLGLMGTGSYEQYF. The chain recombines TRBV11-2 with TRBJ2-7; 9 positions agree with TRBD1. V was pared by 1 base and J by 1 base, with 8 bases of the junction left unmatched. In germline, CDR1 is SGHAT, CDR2 FQNNGV. The CDR3 is 17 residues long.

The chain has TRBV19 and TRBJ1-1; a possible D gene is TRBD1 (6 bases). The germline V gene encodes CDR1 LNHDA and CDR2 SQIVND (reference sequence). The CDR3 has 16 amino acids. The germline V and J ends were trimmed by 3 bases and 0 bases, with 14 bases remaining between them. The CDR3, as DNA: TGTGCCAGTAGTATGGGGACACAAAGAATGAACACTGAAGCTTTCTTT. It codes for CASSMGTQRMNTEAFF.

The CDR3 loop reads CASSDDRDPSYEQYF. For the CDR3, the DNA is TGTGCCAGCAGTGATGACAGGGATCCCTCCTACGAGCAGTACTTC. The rearrangement uses TRBV2 and TRBJ2-7, with 7 bases lining up with TRBD1. The germline V gene encodes CDR1 SNHLY and CDR2 FYNNEI. Losses at the gene ends were 3 bases for V and 0 bases for J; bases not matched to a gene: 5. The CDR3 extends over 15 amino acids.